The present T cell receptor beta chain was sequenced within a study of OX40 agonist ivuxolimab in advanced cancers. Study-wide context: Those treated in dose escalation had hepatocellular carcinoma, melanoma, renal cell cancer or head and neck cancer. Three patients showed partial responses: one hepatocellular carcinoma and two cutaneous melanoma cases. Overall study results and limits: The study found that CD8+ T cells averaged more expanded clones than CD4+. Antigen specificity of clonally expanded peripheral T cells was not established.

The CDR3 is made up of 14 amino acids. With respect to this clone: Antigen specificity is unknown.

Profiling relied on immunoSEQ multiplex PCR, and the TCRdb table lists in-frame clones only, not all of them. The data show more than 20,000 clones, about nine tenths seen once. The chain employs TRBV21-1 and TRBJ2-7; whether TRBD2, the table's D call, matches the DNA was not checked. TRBV21-1 is termed a pseudogene. Here the sequenced sample was CD4+ or CD8+ T cells sorted from blood, taken in a trial of the OX40 agonist ivuxolimab. The sequence came from an adult with an advanced solid tumor such as melanoma, head and neck, liver or kidney cancer. CDR3 sequence (DNA): TGTGCCAGCAGCAATCCCCCCTCGGGCTACGAGCAGTACTTC. It encodes CASSNPPSGYEQYF.